Listed below are T cell receptor beta chains from one sample, sequenced in a study of regulatory T cells in long-lasting Graves disease. TCRdb ran MiXCR on the multiplex PCR reads and lists one entry per CDR3 protein. The data show around 450,000 distinct CDR3 sequences, roughly 21% seen once. The material was peripheral blood mononuclear cells (PBMCs), obtained when the disease was refractory, from a patient treated with antithyroid drugs. The receptor source for this set is a female donor with Graves disease. Each CDR3 is given with its conserved first and last residue.

>TRBV28|TRBJ2-6
CASKGLGGANVLTF
>TRBV28|TRBJ2-7
CASTLDRTSSYEQYF
>TRBV7-9|TRBJ2-5
CASSARSYRAETQYF
>TRBV3-1|TRBJ1-5
CASSLGPTSNQPQHF
>TRBV2|TRBJ2-5
CASSERAGEETQYF
>TRBV5-6|TRBJ2-7
CASSLVSDQQYF
>TRBV11-2|TRBJ1-1
CASSLGQGVRVKNTEAFF
>TRBV20-1|TRBJ2-7
CSARETQSSYEQYF
>TRBV15|TRBJ2-5
CATSRGSEKTQYF
>TRBV28|TRBJ2-1
CASSSAGEQFF
>TRBV19|TRBJ1-2
CASSITGQVERTLNGYTF
>TRBV5-1|TRBJ1-5
CASSAGPVNQPQHF
>TRBV30|TRBJ2-5
CAWEGGLGETQYF
>TRBV28|TRBJ2-6
CASSLQGRANVLTF
>TRBV19|TRBJ1-6
CASRAMLGGNSPLHF
>TRBV27|TRBJ1-6
CASSLGTVYYNSPLHF
>TRBV5-4|TRBJ2-5
CASSFGGQPQETQYF
>TRBV15|TRBJ1-1
CATSRPSDRAVSTEAFF
>TRBV27|TRBJ2-5
CASSLTASGSRDETQYF
>TRBV2|TRBJ1-6
CASSEEGGGQVSPLHF
>TRBV10-3|TRBJ1-5
CATRQGGDQPQHF
>TRBV6-9|TRBJ2-5
CASSYLGSQETQYF
>TRBV20-1|TRBJ2-5
CSARDPPTGRTQYF
>TRBV30|TRBJ2-2
CAWRGGTGTGELFF
>TRBV28|TRBJ2-5
CASRTPRSLQETQYF
>TRBV7-9|TRBJ2-7
CASSLLGGGEQYF
>TRBV4-1|TRBJ1-4
CASSSTLSTNEKLFF
>TRBV28|TRBJ1-1
CASSVKLLGAEAFF
>TRBV28|TRBJ1-5
CASSWQGMDQPQHF
>TRBV12-3/TRBV12-4|TRBJ2-7
CASSRTSATYEQYF
>TRBV19|TRBJ1-5
CASRASPYSNQPQHF
>TRBV12-3/TRBV12-4|TRBJ2-5
CASSGASGVQETQYF
>TRBV6-1|TRBJ1-2
CASREYGYTF
>TRBV28|TRBJ2-1
CASSLYRLAGGTEQFF
>TRBV7-2|TRBJ1-2
CASSRTGTGNYGYTF
>TRBV6-9|TRBJ1-1
CASSYEAGEGNTEAFF
>TRBV19|TRBJ1-2
CASTITGQGIGYGYTF
>TRBV28|TRBJ2-6
CASSGRGHSSGANVLTF